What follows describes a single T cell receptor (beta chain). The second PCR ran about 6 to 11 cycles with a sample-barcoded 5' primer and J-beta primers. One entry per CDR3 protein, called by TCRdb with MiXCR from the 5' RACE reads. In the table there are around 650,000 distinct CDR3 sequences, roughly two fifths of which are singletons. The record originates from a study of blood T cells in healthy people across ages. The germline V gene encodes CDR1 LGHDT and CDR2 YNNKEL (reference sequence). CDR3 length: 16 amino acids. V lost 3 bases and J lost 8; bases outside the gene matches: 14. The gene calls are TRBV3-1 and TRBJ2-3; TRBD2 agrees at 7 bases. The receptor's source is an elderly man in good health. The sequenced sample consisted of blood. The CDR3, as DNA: TGTGCCAGCAGCCAGAAACTAGCGCGTGGTGTATCTACGCAGTATTTT. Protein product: CASSQKLARGVSTQYF.